This note documents a single TCR beta chain sequence. The data stem from a study of OX40 agonist ivuxolimab in advanced cancers. Looking at the study overall: Patients with prior anti-PD-1, anti-PD-L1 or anti-CTLA-4 therapy were eligible; less than 50% had some.

Generated by immunoSEQ multiplex PCR, the TCRdb table keeps only in-frame clones and is missing some. This sample has tens of thousands of clones, with about 90% found just once. A history of autoimmune disease or systemic immunosuppression excluded patients. Patients had blood sampled at baseline and again on cycle 4 day 1 and cycle 7 day 1. The clonotype comes from an adult with an advanced solid tumor such as melanoma, head and neck, liver or kidney cancer. The specimen was CD4+ or CD8+ T cells sorted from blood, collected in a trial of the OX40 agonist ivuxolimab.

The CDR3 region is CASSEEGTSGNTIYF. Here the CDR3 DNA reads TGTGCCAGCAGTGAAGAAGGTACCTCTGGAAACACCATATATTTT. The rearrangement joins TRBV2 to TRBJ1-3, with no clear D. Trimming stripped 1 base from V and 0 bases from J, with 7 bases between. The CDR3 spans 15 residues. CDR1 SNHLY and CDR2 FYNNEI come from the germline V gene.